This TCR beta chain is from a study of CD8 T cells in Susac syndrome. TCR beta sequencing was performed on blood CD8+ and CD4+ T cells. Treatment-naive patients with stable or active relapsing-remitting disease were the multiple sclerosis controls. Reverse transcription of roughly 0.5 to 1 ug RNA used random hexamers. A multiplex approach, immunoSEQ multiplex PCR, amplified TCR beta CDR3 across 54 Vbeta and 13 Jbeta. TCRdb re-derived calls from the immunoSEQ multiplex PCR reads in MiXCR, one entry per CDR3 protein. This table holds 200,000 or so distinct CDR3 sequences, about 95% found once. The CDR3 runs to 15 residues. Germline V gene sequence: CDR1 SQVTM, CDR2 ANQGSEA. V lost 6 bases and J lost 0, with 14 bases in between.

The receptor was isolated from a human donor with multiple sclerosis. The source material was CD4+ T cells from PBMCs. The chain combines TRBV29-1 with TRBJ2-2; D is undetermined. The CDR3 sequence: CSVNKVGSNTGELFF. The CDR3 region has the DNA TGCAGCGTGAACAAAGTGGGATCGAACACCGGGGAGCTGTTTTTT.